This T cell receptor beta chain derives from a study of T cells after yellow fever vaccination. Findings and limits, study-wide: A weaker but faster secondary response was observed, peaking on day 5 versus 15. There was a possibility that FACS-sorted repertoires contained abundant clonotypes contaminating from the bulk population.

A note on this clonotype: Its cognate antigen is unknown.

UMIs and a universal primer site were added when TCR cDNA was made by 5'RACE template switching. Each CDR3 protein is one row after TCRdb ran MiXCR on the 5' RACE reads. The sample records around 600,000 distinct CDR3 sequences, 10% to 15% being singletons. There are 16 residues in the CDR3. CDR1 is MRHNA and CDR2 is SNTAGT in the germline V gene. The V and J ends lost 0 bases and 9 bases, in that order; junction bases with no gene match: 4. The chain employs TRBV6-4 and TRBJ2-1; TRBD2 agrees at 14 bases. This sample comprised PBMCs, obtained on the day of the yellow fever booster vaccination. This TCR was recovered from a young man who received the YFV17D yellow fever vaccine. The CDR3 is CASSDSWGTSGSEQFF. The CDR3 DNA reads TGTGCCAGCAGTGACTCGTGGGGGACTAGCGGGAGTGAGCAGTTCTTC.